This T cell receptor beta chain was captured in a study of shared clonotypes between healthy human individuals. Notes on the study in general: Represented diversity (both genetic and exposure-history) was limited by the small number of donors.

Repertoires were generated with immunoSEQ multiplex PCR, while TCRdb's copy carries only in-frame clones and drops some. The table includes millions of clones, around 96% detected once. Cells designated naive CD8 were CD45RO-negative and were positively selected for CCR7, with terminally differentiated effector memory CD45RA+ cells excluded. Among the donors, all were Caucasian adults who lived in Nashville, Tennessee. The CDR3 is 15 residues long. The germline V gene has CDR1 SGHTA and CDR2 FQGTGA. V was clipped by 3 bases and J by 7 bases; unmatched bases: 5. Note on this clone: The antigen remains unidentified.

Sequencing used naive CD8+ T cells sorted from blood. The TCR comes from a man aged 18-30 years in good health. The rearrangement uses TRBV7-3 and TRBJ2-1; TRBD2 agrees at 11 bases. CDR3 protein: CASSFDSGGANEQFF. Written as DNA, the CDR3 is TGTGCCAGCAGCTTCGATAGCGGGGGGGCAAATGAGCAGTTCTTC.